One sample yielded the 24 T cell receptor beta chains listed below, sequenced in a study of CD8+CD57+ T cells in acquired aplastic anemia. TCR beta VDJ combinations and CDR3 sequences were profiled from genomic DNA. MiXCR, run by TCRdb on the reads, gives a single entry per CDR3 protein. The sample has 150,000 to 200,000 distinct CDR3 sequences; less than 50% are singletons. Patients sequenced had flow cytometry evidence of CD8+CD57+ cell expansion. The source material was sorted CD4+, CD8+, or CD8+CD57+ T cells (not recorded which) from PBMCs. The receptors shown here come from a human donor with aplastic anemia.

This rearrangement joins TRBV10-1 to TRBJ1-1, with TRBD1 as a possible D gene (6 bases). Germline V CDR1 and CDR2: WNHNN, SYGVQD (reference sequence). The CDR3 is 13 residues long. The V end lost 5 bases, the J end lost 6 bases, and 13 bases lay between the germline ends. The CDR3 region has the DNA TGCGCCAGCAGTACAGGGTGGGACGCTGAAGCTTTCTTT. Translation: CASSTGWDAEAFF.

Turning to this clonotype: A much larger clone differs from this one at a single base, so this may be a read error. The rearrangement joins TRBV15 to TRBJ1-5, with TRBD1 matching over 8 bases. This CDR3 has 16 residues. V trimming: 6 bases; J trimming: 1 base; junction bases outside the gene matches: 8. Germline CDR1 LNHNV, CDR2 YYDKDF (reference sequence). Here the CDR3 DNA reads TGTGCCACCAGTTCGCCCGGACAGGGAAGCAATCAGCCCCAGCATTTT. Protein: CATSSPGQGSNQPQHF.

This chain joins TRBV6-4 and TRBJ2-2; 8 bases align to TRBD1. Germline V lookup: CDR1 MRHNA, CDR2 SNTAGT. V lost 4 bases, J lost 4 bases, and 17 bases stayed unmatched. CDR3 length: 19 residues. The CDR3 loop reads CASSVPQRQGPNLTGELFF. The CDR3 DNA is TGTGCCAGCAGTGTCCCCCAAAGACAGGGGCCAAACCTCACCGGGGAGCTGTTTTTT.

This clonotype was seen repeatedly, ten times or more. In DNA form, the CDR3 reads TGTGCCAGCAAACAGGGGTCGGCAGAGACCCAGTACTTC. The encoded protein is CASKQGSAETQYF. The chain recombines TRBV6-1 with TRBJ2-5; 7 nucleotides match TRBD1. The CDR3 extends over 13 amino acids. The V and J ends lost 7 bases and 4 bases, in that order; junction bases with no gene match: 6. CDR1 MNHNS and CDR2 SASEGT come from the germline V gene.

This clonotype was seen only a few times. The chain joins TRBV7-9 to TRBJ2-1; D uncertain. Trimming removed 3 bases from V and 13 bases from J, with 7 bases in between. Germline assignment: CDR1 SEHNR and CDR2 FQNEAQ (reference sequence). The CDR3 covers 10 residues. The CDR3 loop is CASSLVYQFF. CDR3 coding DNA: TGTGCCAGCAGCTTGGTTTATCAGTTCTTC.

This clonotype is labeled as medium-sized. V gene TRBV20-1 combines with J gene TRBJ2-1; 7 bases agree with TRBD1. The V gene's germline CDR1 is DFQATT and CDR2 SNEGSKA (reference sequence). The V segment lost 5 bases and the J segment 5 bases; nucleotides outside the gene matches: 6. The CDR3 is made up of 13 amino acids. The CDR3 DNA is TGCAGTGCTCCTAGACAGGGAAACAATGAGCAGTTCTTC. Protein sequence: CSAPRQGNNEQFF.

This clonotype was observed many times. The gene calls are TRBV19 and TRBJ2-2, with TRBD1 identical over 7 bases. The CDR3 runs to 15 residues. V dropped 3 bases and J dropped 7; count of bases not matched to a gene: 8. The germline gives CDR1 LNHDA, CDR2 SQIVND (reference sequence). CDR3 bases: TGTGCCAGTAGTATCACACAGGGGTATGGCGGGGAGCTGTTTTTT. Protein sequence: CASSITQGYGGELFF.

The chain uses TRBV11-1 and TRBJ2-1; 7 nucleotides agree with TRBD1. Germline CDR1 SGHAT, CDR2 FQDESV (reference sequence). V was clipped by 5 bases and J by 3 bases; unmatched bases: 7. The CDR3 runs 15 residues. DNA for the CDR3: TGTGCCAGCAGCCCGACAGGACAGGTCTACAATGAGCAGTTCTTC. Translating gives CASSPTGQVYNEQFF.

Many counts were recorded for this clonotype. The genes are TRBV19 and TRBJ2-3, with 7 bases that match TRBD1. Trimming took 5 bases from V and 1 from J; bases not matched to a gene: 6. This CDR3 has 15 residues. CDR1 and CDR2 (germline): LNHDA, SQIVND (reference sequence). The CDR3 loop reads CASSVNRGRTDTQYF. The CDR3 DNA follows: TGTGCCAGTAGTGTCAACAGGGGACGCACAGATACGCAGTATTTT.

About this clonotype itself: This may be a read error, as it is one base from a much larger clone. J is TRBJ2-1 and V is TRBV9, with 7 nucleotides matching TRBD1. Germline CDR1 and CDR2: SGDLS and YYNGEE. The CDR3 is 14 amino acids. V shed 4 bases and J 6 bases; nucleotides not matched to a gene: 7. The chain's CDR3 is CASSSGQRLNEQFF. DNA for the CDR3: TGTGCCAGCAGCTCGGGACAGCGTCTCAATGAGCAGTTCTTC.

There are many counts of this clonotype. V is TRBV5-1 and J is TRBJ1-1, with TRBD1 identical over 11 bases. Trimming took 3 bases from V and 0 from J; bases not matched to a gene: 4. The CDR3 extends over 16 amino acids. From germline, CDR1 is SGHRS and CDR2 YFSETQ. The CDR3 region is CASSSGTGGLNTEAFF. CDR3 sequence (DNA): TGCGCCAGCAGCTCAGGGACAGGGGGTCTGAACACTGAAGCTTTCTTT. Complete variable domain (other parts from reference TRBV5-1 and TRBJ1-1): KAGVTQTPRYLIKTRGQQVTLSCSPISGHRSVSWYQQTPGQGLQFLFEYFSETQRNKGNFPGRFSGRQFSNSRSEMNVSTLELGDSALYLCASSSGTGGLNTEAFFGQGTRLTVV.

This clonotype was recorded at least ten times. The CDR3 region has the DNA TGTGCCAGCAGTTATCGGCGGGGGGGGACCGGGGAGACCCAGTACTTC. Protein sequence: CASSYRRGGTGETQYF. V and J are TRBV6-5 and TRBJ2-5; 9 nucleotides match TRBD2. V gave up 3 bases and J gave up 5 bases; unmatched junction bases: 10. This CDR3 contains 16 residues. Germline-derived CDR1 and CDR2 are MNHEY and SVGAGI.

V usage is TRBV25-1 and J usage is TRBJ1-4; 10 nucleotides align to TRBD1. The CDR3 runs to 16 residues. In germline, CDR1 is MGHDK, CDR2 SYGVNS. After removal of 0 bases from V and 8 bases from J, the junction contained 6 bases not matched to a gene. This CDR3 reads CASSEYKGQGNEKLFF. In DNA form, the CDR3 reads TGTGCCAGCAGTGAATATAAGGGACAGGGGAACGAAAAACTGTTTTTT.

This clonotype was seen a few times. The CDR3 here is CASSLVLAGGFENTGELFF. CDR3 nucleotide sequence: TGCGCCAGCAGCTTGGTGTTAGCGGGGGGATTCGAGAACACCGGGGAGCTGTTTTTT. The chain carries TRBV5-1 and TRBJ2-2; 10 nucleotides line up with TRBD2. The J segment lost 1 base and the V segment lost 0 bases, leaving 9 bases of the junction unmatched. Germline V lookup: CDR1 SGHRS, CDR2 YFSETQ. This CDR3 comprises 19 residues. Together with reference TRBV5-1 and TRBJ2-2, the CDR3 gives the full variable domain: KAGVTQTPRYLIKTRGQQVTLSCSPISGHRSVSWYQQTPGQGLQFLFEYFSETQRNKGNFPGRFSGRQFSNSRSEMNVSTLELGDSALYLCASSLVLAGGFENTGELFFGEGSRLTVL.

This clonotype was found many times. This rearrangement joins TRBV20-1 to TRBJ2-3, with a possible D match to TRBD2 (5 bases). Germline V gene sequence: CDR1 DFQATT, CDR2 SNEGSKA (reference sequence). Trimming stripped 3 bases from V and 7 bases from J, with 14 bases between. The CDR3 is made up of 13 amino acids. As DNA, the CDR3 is TGCAGTGCTAGCGAAACAGCGGTGAATACGCAGTATTTT. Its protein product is CSASETAVNTQYF.

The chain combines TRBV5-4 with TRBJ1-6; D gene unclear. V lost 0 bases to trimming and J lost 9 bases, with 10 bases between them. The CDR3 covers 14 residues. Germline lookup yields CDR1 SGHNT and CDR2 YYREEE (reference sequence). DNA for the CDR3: TGTGCCAGCAGCTTGGAAGGGTTCTCTTCACCCCTCCACTTT. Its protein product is CASSLEGFSSPLHF.

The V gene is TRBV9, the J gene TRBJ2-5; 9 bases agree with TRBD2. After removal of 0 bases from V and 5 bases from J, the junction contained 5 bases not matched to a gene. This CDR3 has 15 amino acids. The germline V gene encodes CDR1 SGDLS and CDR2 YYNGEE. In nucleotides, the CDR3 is TGTGCCAGCAGCGTAGTGGGGACTAGCTGGGAGACCCAGTACTTC. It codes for CASSVVGTSWETQYF.

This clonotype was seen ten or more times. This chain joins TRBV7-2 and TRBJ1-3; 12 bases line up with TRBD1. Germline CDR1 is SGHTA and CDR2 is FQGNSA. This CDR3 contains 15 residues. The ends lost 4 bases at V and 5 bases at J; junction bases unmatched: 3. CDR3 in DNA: TGTGCCAGCAGCTGGGGACAGGGGGCGCGAAACACCATATATTTT. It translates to CASSWGQGARNTIYF.

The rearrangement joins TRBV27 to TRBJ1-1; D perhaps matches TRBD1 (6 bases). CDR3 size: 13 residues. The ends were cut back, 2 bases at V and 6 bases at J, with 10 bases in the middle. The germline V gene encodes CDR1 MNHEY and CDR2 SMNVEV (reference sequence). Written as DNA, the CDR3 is TGTGCCAGCAGTTTAAGGGGGGGCCCTGAAGCTTTCTTT. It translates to CASSLRGGPEAFF.

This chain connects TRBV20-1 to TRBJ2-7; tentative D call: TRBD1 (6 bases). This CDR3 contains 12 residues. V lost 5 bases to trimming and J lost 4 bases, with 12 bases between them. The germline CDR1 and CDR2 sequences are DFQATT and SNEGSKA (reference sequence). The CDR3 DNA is TGCAGTGCTCGGACCCAGGGGTACGAGCAGTACTTC. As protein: CSARTQGYEQYF.

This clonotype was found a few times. CDR3 DNA sequence: TGTGCCAGCAGGGGTGGACAGGGACGATGGGATACGCAGTATTTT. Protein: CASRGGQGRWDTQYF. The chain recombines TRBV28 with TRBJ2-3; 8 nucleotides agree with TRBD1. With 6 bases clipped from V and 6 bases from J, the junction kept 11 bases outside the gene matches. This CDR3 comprises 15 residues. In germline, CDR1 is MDHEN, CDR2 SYDVKM.

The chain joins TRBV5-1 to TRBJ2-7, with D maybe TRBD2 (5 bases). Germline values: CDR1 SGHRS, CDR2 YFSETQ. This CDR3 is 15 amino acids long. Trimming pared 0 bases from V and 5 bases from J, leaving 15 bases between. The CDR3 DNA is TGCGCCAGCAGCTTGGGCTCCCCTAACGGGGACGAGCAGTACTTC. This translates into CASSLGSPNGDEQYF. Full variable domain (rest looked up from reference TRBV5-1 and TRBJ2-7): KAGVTQTPRYLIKTRGQQVTLSCSPISGHRSVSWYQQTPGQGLQFLFEYFSETQRNKGNFPGRFSGRQFSNSRSEMNVSTLELGDSALYLCASSLGSPNGDEQYFGPGTRLTVT.

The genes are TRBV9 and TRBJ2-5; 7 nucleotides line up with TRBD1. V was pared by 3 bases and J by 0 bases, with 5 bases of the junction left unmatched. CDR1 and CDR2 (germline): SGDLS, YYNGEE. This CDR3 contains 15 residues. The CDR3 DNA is TGTGCCAGCAGCGGGACAGGAGACTACCAAGAGACCCAGTACTTC. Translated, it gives CASSGTGDYQETQYF.

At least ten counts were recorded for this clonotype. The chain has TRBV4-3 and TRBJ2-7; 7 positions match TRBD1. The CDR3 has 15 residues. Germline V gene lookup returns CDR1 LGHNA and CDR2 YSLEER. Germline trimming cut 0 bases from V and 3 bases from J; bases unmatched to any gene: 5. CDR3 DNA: TGCGCCAGCAGCCAAGAGAACAGGGGTTTCTACGAGCAGTACTTC. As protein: CASSQENRGFYEQYF.